This TCR beta chain was found in a study of cytomegalovirus exposure and HLA in healthy donors (dated by TCRdb to about 2017). About the study as a whole: According to an earlier analysis of several hundred of the donors, roughly 180 million T cells yielded 90 million to 130 million unique TCR beta sequences and more than 250 Gb of sequence data. The study was designed to test whether signatures of past pathogen exposure could be identified by cataloging public T cell receptors. The T cell repertoires of 666 subjects were profiled by immunosequencing and related to cytomegalovirus serostatus. Genome-wide SNP genotypes for about 65% of the roughly 670 donors were used in a later genetic analysis, which treated that subset as a discovery cohort. Roughly 5 DR-DQ haplotypes were treated as single units for association and clustering because of strong linkage in the cohort. The number of donors typed differed by locus, with roughly 620-640 for A, B, C, DRB1 and DQB1, around 520 for DQA1, 600 to 610 for DPA1, and some 450 for DPB1. Besides the first cohort of roughly 660 subjects, a separate validation cohort made up of roughly 120 different subjects was used. An early release that covered fewer than 800 HLA-typed donors contained about 300 gigabases of sequencing data and 85 million to 100 million unique TCR sequences. Among about 390 genotyped donors of the cohort, an average of approximately 240,000 unique TCR beta nucleotide sequences were sequenced per donor, around 20% of them non-productive. All discovery cohort repertoires had been generated using a single sequencing platform. An earlier analysis of approximately 640 of the donors applied high-throughput TCR beta sequencing to assess whether each TCR beta V gene segment acted as functional or pseudogenic. To study patterns of TCR occurrence, a later analysis re-analyzed previously published TCR beta repertoires from around 700 donors and added high-resolution HLA genotyping. Of the 398 genotyped donors, approximately 82% fell in the genetic ancestry cluster associated with self-reported Caucasian donors. Donor age, sex, ethnicity and CMV serostatus were compiled alongside the repertoire data. Class I and class II HLA loci were covered by the typing at four-digit resolution. The study combined high-throughput TCR immunosequencing, statistical association of individual TCRs with disease status, and machine learning to predict cytomegalovirus infection status. The later analysis used no new phenotypic data to find candidate immune exposures, relying instead on TCR beta sequences and their occurrence across donors. Study-wide findings and limitations: Several of the top co-occurrence clusters appeared to be linked to parvovirus B19, influenza, CMV and Epstein-Barr virus, according to a later analysis. In a later analysis, most CMV-associated TCR beta chains were found to appear HLA-restricted, with HLA associations seemingly driven largely by CMV exposure. In a later analysis, TCR association rates were found to vary across HLA loci, with the most associated TCRs seen for DRB1 alleles and the fewest for HLA-C alleles. Specific HLA alleles were associated with 15,000 to 20,000 TCR beta sequences at a false discovery rate of 0.05 in a later analysis. Three of the identified cytomegalovirus-associated TCR beta chains were confirmed in vitro to be specific for cytomegalovirus antigens. A later genetic analysis reported fewer N-insertions in productive TCRs among donors in an Asian-associated ancestry cluster than the roughly 670-donor mean. When HLA alleles, especially DR and DQ, strongly co-occurred, attributing TCR associations to individual alleles was difficult. The classifier was reported to diagnose cytomegalovirus status with high specificity and sensitivity in both the original cohort and the validation cohort. Compared with equally common non-associated chains, HLA-associated TCR beta chains in a later analysis were more clonally expanded and had lower generation probabilities. The 87-base-pair reads could not distinguish some IMGT-functional V segments, including TRBV6-2 and TRBV6-3, so those segments were excluded. According to the authors, the approach could potentially be generalized to other disease states and immunological phenotypes. Roughly uniform sequencing depth across donors was assumed in presence/absence analyses, although this assumption may not hold. A further reported finding was that TCR beta sequences accurately predicted the HLA-A and HLA-B alleles for most subjects in the first cohort. A total of around 150 TCR beta chains were listed by the study as associated with cytomegalovirus. Linkage disequilibrium might explain the correlated functional status among segregating V segments, but an unknown experimental factor could not be excluded. Because HLA typing was unavailable for some donors at each locus, only the typed subset was used in association tests. Because counts were too low, 15 or so rarely observed V segments, including chromosome 9 orphons, were excluded from the earlier analysis of 587 of the donors. In a later genetic analysis, a missense DCLRE1C variant was associated with V-gene and J-gene trimming of TCR beta chains, and the association was replicated in an independent cohort. Immune exposure information for the cohort was limited to CMV serostatus. Only TCR beta chains were sequenced in this cohort, and the absence of alpha or paired-chain data limited detectable features. In an earlier analysis of about 550 of the donors, most TCR beta V segments were observed in productive rearrangements about 87% or about 30% of the time, broadly matching IMGT annotations. A group of highly shared sequence variants was considered likely to be a technical artifact of the sequencing pipeline. Across donors, most TCR sequences were observed very rarely, whereas some public TCRs were present in many individuals.

Reading from cysteine to phenylalanine, the CDR3 counts 16 amino acids. Just CDR3 DNA is preserved here, 48 bases in frame from base 1. CDR1 is given as GTSNPN and CDR2 as SVGIG, both from the germline V gene (reference sequence). Relative to germline, V is missing 1 base and J is missing 8 bases, with 12 bases of the junction outside any gene match. The cohort comprised 550 to 700 healthy bone marrow donors. At the time of sampling, all cohort members were nominally healthy, though unrecorded immune exposures were likely present. The donor tested CMV seronegative, placing the donor among the 350 or so seronegative members of the cohort. A peripheral blood sample was collected from each donor, and TCR beta sequencing was performed on peripheral blood mononuclear cells. Genomic DNA extraction from the blood cell samples was performed with the Qiagen DNeasy Blood Extraction Kit. The method was the immunoSEQ multiplex PCR assay. The multiplex PCR relied on a mix of 60 forward primers for TCR Vbeta segments and 13 reverse primers for TCR Jbeta segments. Amplification of the CDR3 region of rearranged TCR beta genes was performed with a multiplex PCR assay on genomic DNA. The amplified TCR beta libraries were sequenced on the Illumina HiSeq System as 87-base-pair reads. Per the source publication's procedure: Across the 500 to 750 repertoires, a later analysis counted approximately 75 million unique TCR beta chains, 9.5 million to 13 million of which were shared by at least two donors. Raw reads were error-corrected and collapsed into unique sequences with a nearest-neighbor algorithm that merged closely related sequences to remove PCR and sequencing errors. V, D and J gene segments were assigned by aligning CDR3 sequences to IMGT reference sequences. For a sequence to be retained, at least a six-nucleotide match to both a V gene segment and a J gene segment was required. Rearrangements were classified as productive when the CDR3 lacked stop codons and remained in frame with V and J, and all other rearrangements were classified as non-productive. Following IMGT convention, CDR3 was defined as the stretch from the second conserved V-encoded cysteine to the conserved J-encoded phenylalanine. The earlier analysis of about 620 of the donors excluded sequences that lacked an unambiguous match to a single V gene segment. An earlier analysis of under 750 of the donors called V segments functional above 56.7% productive rearrangements and segregating when the between-donor standard deviation exceeded 5%. A statistical classification framework was built for diagnosing cytomegalovirus status from the catalog of TCR beta chain sequences. In a later analysis, V and J genes were assigned by comparing TCR nucleotide sequences against IMGT/GENE-DB human TR gene sequences. The TCRdist pipeline was used in a later analysis to assign CDR3 sequences and most-parsimonious VDJ recombination scenarios. A later analysis defined each TCR beta chain by its CDR3 amino acid sequence plus V-gene family, and excluded reads lacking a unique V-gene family. In a later analysis, 450 to 600 highly shared, low-generation-probability nucleotide sequences were removed to address suspected cross-contamination and a sequencing artifact. In a later analysis, a clonal expansion index for each public chain was calculated from normalized within-repertoire ranks of inferred template counts. Generation probabilities in a later analysis came from a VDJ recombination model fitted to out-of-frame rearrangements, and those results were checked against IGoR. In a later analysis, hypergeometric tests were used to score TCR-TCR, TCR-HLA and TCR-CMV co-occurrence, with a repertoire-size bias correction applied to TCR pairs. To estimate false discovery rates, a later analysis permuted the HLA or CMV assignments 20 times. In a later analysis, co-occurring TCRs were grouped using DBSCAN, with TCRdist sequence similarity added in when clustering inside HLA-allele-positive subsets. Co-occurrence clustering excluded repertoires with fewer than 30,000 or more than 120,000 public chains, plus five with anomalous nucleotide sharing. Here the immuneACCESS table is served through TCRdb, limited to in-frame sequences with V and J called. Missing clones are a known gap in these copies; in checked studies unresolved V genes cover under half, and the rest lacks a known reason. V and J calls and clone size follow that table, whereas D and trimming were derived from the DNA. In this sample the table shows around 180,000 clones, about 88% of which occur a single time. The ten top clones hold about 0.24% of the sample.

Comment on this clone: It has no known antigen specificity. It has no much larger one-base neighbor in the sample; base qualities were not kept.

The chain is made from TRBV30 and TRBJ2-1; 9 bases in the middle match TRBD1. The source of this sequence is a girl less than two years old in good health and CMV-seronegative. The sample taken for sequencing was PBMCs. The CDR3 protein: CAWSGAGTGLPDEQFF. The bases read TGTGCCTGGAGTGGGGCCGGGACAGGGCTACCTGATGAGCAGTTCTTC.